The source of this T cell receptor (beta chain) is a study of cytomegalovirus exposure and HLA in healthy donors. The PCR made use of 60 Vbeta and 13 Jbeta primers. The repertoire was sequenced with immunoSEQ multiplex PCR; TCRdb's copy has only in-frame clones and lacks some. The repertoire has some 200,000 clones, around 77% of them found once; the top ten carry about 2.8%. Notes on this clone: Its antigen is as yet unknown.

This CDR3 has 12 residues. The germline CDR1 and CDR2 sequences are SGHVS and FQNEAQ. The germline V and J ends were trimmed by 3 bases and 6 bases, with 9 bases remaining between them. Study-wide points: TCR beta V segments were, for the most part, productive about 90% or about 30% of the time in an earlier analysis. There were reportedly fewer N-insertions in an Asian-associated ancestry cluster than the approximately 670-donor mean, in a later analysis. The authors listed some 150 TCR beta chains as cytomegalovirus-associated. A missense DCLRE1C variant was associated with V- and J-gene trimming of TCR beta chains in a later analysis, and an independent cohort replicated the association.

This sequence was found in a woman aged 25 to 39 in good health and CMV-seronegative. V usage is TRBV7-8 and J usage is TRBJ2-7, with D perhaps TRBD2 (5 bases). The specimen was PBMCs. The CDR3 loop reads CASSFEGREQYF. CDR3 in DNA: TGTGCCAGCAGCTTTGAGGGCCGCGAGCAGTACTTC.